This note documents a single TCR beta chain sequence. These data come from a study of glioma-infiltrating T cells. The CDR3 has 13 amino acids. V was clipped by 4 bases and J by 5 bases; unmatched bases: 2. CDR1 and CDR2 (germline): SGHNT, YYREEE (reference sequence). The iRepertoire nested amplicon-rescue multiplex PCR amplified TCR alpha and beta CDR3s from RNA. Each CDR3 protein is one row after TCRdb ran MiXCR on the multiplex PCR reads. Of about 130,000 distinct CDR3 sequences listed, more than 20% are singletons. The chain combines TRBV5-4 with TRBJ2-4, with 8 bases identical to TRBD1. Sequencing was done on a sample of glioma tissue, nonneoplastic brain tissue, or PBMCs (not recorded which). This TCR derives from a human donor with low-grade glioma or glioblastoma, undergoing nonglioma brain surgery, or in good health (not recorded which). CDR3 bases: TGTGCCAGCAGCCGGGGACAGGAAAACATTCAGTACTTC. Its translation is CASSRGQENIQYF.